Each of the 25 T cell receptor beta chains below was sequenced from the same sample in a study of T cells in Graves' hyperthyroidism and ophthalmopathy. The TCR beta CDR3 regions underwent amplification using RNA transcripts as the source. Primed by the HTBI set, a first-round RT-PCR was run on the TCR CDR3. TCRdb passed the multiplex PCR reads through MiXCR, listing each CDR3 protein once. The table lists 600,000 or so distinct CDR3 sequences, around 45% of them singletons. Sequencing was carried out using peripheral blood or thyroid tissue (not recorded which). The receptors here all came from a woman aged 18-29 years with Graves' hyperthyroidism.

This clonotype showed up many times. One end of the junction varies from germline; a read error may be responsible. The rearrangement links TRBV7-9 to TRBJ1-4, with 9 bases matching TRBD1. This CDR3 is built from 11 residues. Per germline, CDR1 SEHNR and CDR2 FQNEAQ (reference sequence). The CDR3 sequence is CASSFGQGFHF. The CDR3 DNA is TGTGCCAGCAGCTTTGGACAGGGGTTCCATTTT.

This clonotype was observed a few times. The chain joins TRBV7-2 to TRBJ2-5; 9 nucleotides agree with TRBD1. Germline lookup yields CDR1 SGHTA and CDR2 FQGNSA. The CDR3 loop spans 13 amino acids. The trim removed 5 bases at V and 5 bases at J, leaving 3 bases unmatched. DNA of the CDR3: TGTGCCAGCAGCGGAGGGACAGGGGAGACCCAGTACTTC. Translation: CASSGGTGETQYF. Full variable domain (outside the CDR3, taken from reference TRBV7-2 and TRBJ2-5): GAGVSQSPSNKVTEKGKDVELRCDPISGHTALYWYRQSLGQGLEFLIYFQGNSAPDKSGLPSDRFSAERTGGSVSTLTIQRTQQEDSAVYLCASSGGTGETQYFGPGTRLLVL.

The chain is built from TRBV29-1 and TRBJ2-7; D not resolved. Germline CDR1 and CDR2: SQVTM and ANQGSEA. V lost 7 bases to trimming and J lost 4 bases, with 11 bases between them. The CDR3 length is 11 residues. The CDR3 DNA follows: TGCAGCGGGGCAGGATTTTACGAGCAGTACTTC. It encodes CSGAGFYEQYF.

The chain joins TRBV29-1 to TRBJ1-2, with a weak D call TRBD1 (6 bases). V lost 4 bases and J 7 bases, leaving 22 bases between the germline ends. Germline CDR1 reads SQVTM; CDR2 reads ANQGSEA. The CDR3 is 15 residues long. The CDR3 nucleotides read TGCAGCGTTGGATCTAGTACAGGGAGCAATGGTGGCTACACCTTC. Translating gives CSVGSSTGSNGGYTF.

Regarding this clonotype: Being one base from a much bigger clone, this may be a read error. The J gene is TRBJ1-2, the V gene TRBV7-9; D ambiguous. V lost 5 bases to trimming and J lost 4 bases, with 5 bases between them. CDR3 size: 11 residues. CDR1 is SEHNR, CDR2 FQNEAQ, per germline (reference sequence). CDR3 DNA sequence: TGTGCCAGCAGCAACAGCTATGGCTACACCTTC. The encoded protein is CASSNSYGYTF. Full variable domain (rest looked up from reference TRBV7-9 and TRBJ1-2): DTGVSQNPRHKITKRGQNVTFRCDPISEHNRLYWYRQTLGQGPEFLTYFQNEAQLEKSRLLSDRFSAERPKGSFSTLEIQRTEQGDSAMYLCASSNSYGYTFGSGTRLTVV.

The V and J genes are TRBV24-1 and TRBJ1-1; 7 bases map to TRBD1. The CDR3 runs to 16 residues. Germline V gene sequence: CDR1 KGHDR, CDR2 SFDVKD. V lost 5 bases and J lost 1; bases outside the gene matches: 9. CDR3 nucleotides: TGTGCCACCAGTGGTAAGGGGGCGCGGGGGAACACTGAAGCTTTCTTT. Translation: CATSGKGARGNTEAFF.

The CDR3 nucleotides read TGTGCCAGCAGCGTAGAAGGGACCCTAGCCTATGGCTACACCTTC. Translation gives CASSVEGTLAYGYTF. This chain connects TRBV9 to TRBJ1-2; maybe TRBD1 (5 bases). This CDR3 region has 15 residues. CDR1 is SGDLS and CDR2 is YYNGEE in the germline V gene. The V end was cut by 0 bases, the J end by 4 bases, with 13 bases between.

The V and J genes are TRBV15 and TRBJ2-7; TRBD1 is a possible D gene (5 bases). Looked up from germline, CDR1 is LNHNV and CDR2 is YYDKDF (reference sequence). This CDR3 is built from 17 residues. The V end lost 1 base, the J end lost 0 bases, and 16 bases lay between the germline ends. The CDR3 bases are TGTGCCACCAGCAGAGTAAGGGGCTCCACTCGCTCCTACGAGCAGTACTTC. Residues: CATSRVRGSTRSYEQYF.

The V and J genes are TRBV24-1 and TRBJ1-5; a possible D gene is TRBD1 (6 bases). Germline lookup yields CDR1 KGHDR and CDR2 SFDVKD. Deletions cut 2 bases from V and 13 bases from J, with 11 bases between. CDR3 length: 12 residues. DNA of the CDR3: TGTGCCACCAGTGATTCCCAGGGGACGCAGCATTTT. Amino acid sequence: CATSDSQGTQHF.

The chain couples TRBV7-9 to TRBJ1-2, with D tentatively TRBD1 (6 bases). With 6 bases removed from V and 0 bases from J, the gap between germline ends came to 17 bases. CDR3 length: 16 residues. Germline values: CDR1 SEHNR, CDR2 FQNEAQ (reference sequence). CDR3 sequence (DNA): TGTGCCAGCAGTCCCCCGACAGGCCCAGCTAACTATGGCTACACCTTC. Translation: CASSPPTGPANYGYTF.

This clonotype turned up a few times. The chain is built from TRBV24-1 and TRBJ2-5, with D tentatively TRBD1 or TRBD2 (5 bases each). The CDR3 length is 13 residues. Germline V lookup: CDR1 KGHDR, CDR2 SFDVKD. V gave up 2 bases and J gave up 3 bases, with 6 bases separating them. The CDR3 coding sequence is TGTGCCACCAGTGATTGGGGGAAAGAGACCCAGTACTTC. Protein sequence: CATSDWGKETQYF.

About this clonotype itself: Compared with germline, one end of the junction differs, possibly owing to a read error. The chain uses TRBV24-1 and TRBJ1-1; D call uncertain. The CDR3 consists of 14 residues. Germline V gives CDR1 KGHDR, CDR2 SFDVKD. CDR3 nucleotides: TGTGCCAGCAGTACCGGATTTTTGAACACTGAAGCTTTCTTT. Translating it yields CASSTGFLNTEAFF.

Remarks on this clonotype: A read error is possible here, since a much larger clone lies one base away. The CDR3 nucleotides read TGTGCCAGCAGTGCTCGGGACAGACCCCCGGACACCGGGGAGCTGTTTTTT. Amino acids: CASSARDRPPDTGELFF. The rearrangement uses TRBV25-1 and TRBJ2-2; 7 bases line up with TRBD1. Germline V CDR1 and CDR2: MGHDK, SYGVNS. J gave up 3 bases and V 4 bases, and 11 bases lay outside the gene matches. The CDR3 spans 17 residues.

The V gene is TRBV10-3, the J gene TRBJ1-6; D unresolved. This CDR3 has 14 residues. With 0 bases removed from V and 4 bases from J, the gap between germline ends came to 4 bases. The germline V gene has CDR1 ENHRY and CDR2 SYGVKD. In nucleotides, the CDR3 is TGTGCCATCAGTGAGTCGGGGTATAATTCACCCCTCCACTTT. It encodes CAISESGYNSPLHF.

The chain is built from TRBV9 and TRBJ1-4, with 10 positions matching TRBD1. The V segment lost 5 bases and the J segment 8 bases; nucleotides outside the gene matches: 6. Germline V CDR1 and CDR2: SGDLS, YYNGEE. This CDR3 contains 14 residues. CDR3 region: CASSSGQGKEKLFF. CDR3 nucleotide sequence: TGTGCCAGCAGTTCGGGACAGGGGAAGGAAAAACTGTTTTTT.

The CDR3 sequence: CSARFDVSGLNSPLHF. CDR3 nucleotides: TGCAGTGCTAGATTTGACGTATCAGGTCTTAATTCACCCCTCCACTTT. V is TRBV20-1 and J is TRBJ1-6; D uncertain. Germline-derived CDR1 and CDR2 are DFQATT and SNEGSKA (reference sequence). The CDR3 has 16 residues. V was clipped by 2 bases and J by 6 bases, with 17 bases between them.

J is TRBJ1-1 and V is TRBV20-1; D unclear. V lost 2 bases, J lost 3 bases, and 7 bases lay in between. The V gene's germline CDR1 is DFQATT and CDR2 SNEGSKA (reference sequence). The CDR3 has 12 residues. This chain's CDR3 is CSARRVDTEAFF. The CDR3 DNA sequence: TGCAGTGCTAGAAGGGTCGACACTGAAGCTTTCTTT.

This clonotype was seen at least ten times. V gene TRBV10-3 combines with J gene TRBJ1-2, with 8 nucleotides matching TRBD1. From germline, CDR1 is ENHRY and CDR2 SYGVKD. CDR3 size: 13 residues. V gave up 4 bases and J gave up 7 bases; unmatched junction bases: 5. In DNA form, the CDR3 reads TGTGCCATCAGTGGCCAGGGGGCGCGTGGCTACACCTTC. This gives the protein CAISGQGARGYTF.

The rearrangement uses TRBV15 and TRBJ2-6; tentatively, D is TRBD2 (5 bases). This CDR3 comprises 13 residues. Trimming cost V 2 bases and J 9 bases, with 8 bases left between them. The germline CDR1 and CDR2 sequences are LNHNV and YYDKDF (reference sequence). CDR3 amino acids: CATSRTRDNVLTF. The CDR3 nucleotides are TGTGCCACCAGCAGAACCCGGGACAACGTCCTGACTTTC.

Ten or more counts support this clonotype. The chain couples TRBV24-1 to TRBJ1-2, with 10 bases aligning to TRBD1. The CDR3 is 15 amino acids. Germline V gene data show CDR1 as KGHDR and CDR2 as SFDVKD. Unmatched junction bases numbered 2, after V lost 2 bases and J lost 3 bases. This CDR3 is CATSDSGTGDYGYTF. The CDR3, as DNA: TGTGCCACCAGTGATTCCGGGACAGGGGACTATGGCTACACCTTC.

This clonotype was observed once. The chain recombines TRBV19 with TRBJ2-7, with 7 bases lining up with TRBD1. V was clipped by 5 bases and J by 4 bases; unmatched bases: 5. Germline V lookup: CDR1 LNHDA, CDR2 SQIVND (reference sequence). The CDR3 extends over 13 amino acids. CDR3 amino acids: CASSGEQGYEQYF. The CDR3 nucleotides read TGTGCCAGTAGTGGAGAACAGGGGTACGAGCAGTACTTC.

The chain couples TRBV29-1 to TRBJ2-6; TRBD1 matches at 8 bases. Per germline, CDR1 SQVTM and CDR2 ANQGSEA. The CDR3 covers 17 residues. V shed 0 bases, J shed 3 bases, and the junction held 7 bases outside the gene matches. The CDR3 nucleotides read TGCAGCGTTGAAGAAGGGGCAGGGGGCCGTGGGGCCAACGTCCTGACTTTC. Translation: CSVEEGAGGRGANVLTF.

The V gene is TRBV13, the J gene TRBJ1-1; D is unresolved. There are 13 residues in the CDR3. V lost 5 bases to trimming and J lost 3 bases, with 10 bases between them. The V gene's germline CDR1 is PRHDT and CDR2 FYEKMQ (reference sequence). This CDR3 is CASSPLADTEAFF. CDR3 in DNA: TGTGCCAGCAGCCCCTTGGCGGACACTGAAGCTTTCTTT.

The chain couples TRBV10-3 to TRBJ1-4; perhaps TRBD1 as D (6 bases). Germline CDR1 and CDR2: ENHRY and SYGVKD. The CDR3 contains 14 residues. The V and J ends lost 11 bases and 8 bases respectively, with 21 bases between them. The CDR3 DNA reads TGTGCCTGCAGCGGACAGTTTGTTAGAGAAAAACTGTTTTTT. As protein: CACSGQFVREKLFF.

This clonotype was counted at least ten times. The chain combines TRBV5-1 with TRBJ2-5; D not resolved. Deletions cut 3 bases from V and 3 bases from J, with 9 bases between. Per germline, CDR1 SGHRS and CDR2 YFSETQ. The CDR3 contains 13 residues. CDR3 sequence: CASSSGVEETQYF. The CDR3 coding sequence is TGCGCCAGCAGCTCCGGAGTGGAAGAGACCCAGTACTTC.